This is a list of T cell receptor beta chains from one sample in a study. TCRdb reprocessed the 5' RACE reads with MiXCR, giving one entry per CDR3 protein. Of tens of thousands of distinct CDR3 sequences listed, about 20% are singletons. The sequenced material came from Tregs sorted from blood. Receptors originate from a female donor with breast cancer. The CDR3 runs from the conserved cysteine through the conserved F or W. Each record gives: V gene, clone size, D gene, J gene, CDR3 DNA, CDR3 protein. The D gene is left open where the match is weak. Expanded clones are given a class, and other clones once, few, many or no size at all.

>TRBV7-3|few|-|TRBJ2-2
TGTGCCAGCAGCTTAGAGAGCGGGAACACCGGGGAGCTGTTTTTT
CASSLESGNTGELFF
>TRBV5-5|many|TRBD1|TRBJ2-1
TGTGCCAGCAGCCAGGGACAGGCGACGTACAATGAGCAGTTCTTC
CASSQGQATYNEQFF
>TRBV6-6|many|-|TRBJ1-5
TGTGCCAGCAGTTCCGGGATCAGACTCCTCCATAGCAATCAGCCCCAGCATTTT
CASSSGIRLLHSNQPQHF
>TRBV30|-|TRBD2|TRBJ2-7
TGTGCCTGGAGTACGGGAGGATCCTACGAGCAGTACTTC
CAWSTGGSYEQYF
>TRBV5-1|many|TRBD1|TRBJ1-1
TGCGCCAGCAGCGAAGAGGACAGGTCCGGCACTGAAGCTTTCTTT
CASSEEDRSGTEAFF
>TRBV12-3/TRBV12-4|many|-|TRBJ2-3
TGTGCCAGCAGCACAGATACGCAGTATTTT
CASSTDTQYF
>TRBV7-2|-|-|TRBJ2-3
TGTGCCAGCAGCCTCAATGAGGGAGATACGCAGTATTTT
CASSLNEGDTQYF
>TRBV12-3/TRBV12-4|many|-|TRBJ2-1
TGTGCCAGCAGTTTAGACGATTTGGGTGAGCAGTTCTTC
CASSLDDLGEQFF
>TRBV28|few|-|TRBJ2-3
TGTGCCAGCAGTTCCGGGACCCTGGCTGTTGGGGATACGCAGTATTTT
CASSSGTLAVGDTQYF
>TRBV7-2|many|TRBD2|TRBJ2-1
TGTGCCAGCAGCTTGGGACTAGCGAAGGATGAGCAGTTCTTC
CASSLGLAKDEQFF
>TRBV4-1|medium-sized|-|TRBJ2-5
TGCGCCAGCAGCCGAACAGGGTTCGAGACCCAGTACTTC
CASSRTGFETQYF
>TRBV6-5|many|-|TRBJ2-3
TGTGCCAGCAGTTTCGGCTTAATGGATACGCAGTATTTT
CASSFGLMDTQYF
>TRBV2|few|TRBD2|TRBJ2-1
TGTGCCAGCAGTGATGCGACTAGCGGGAACAATGAGCAGTTCTTC
CASSDATSGNNEQFF
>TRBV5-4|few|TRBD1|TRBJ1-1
TGTGCCAGCAGCCCATGGGGGACAGCTAACACTGAAGCTTTCTTT
CASSPWGTANTEAFF
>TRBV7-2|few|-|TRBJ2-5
TGTGCCAGCAGCTTAGCGGGAGTCCAAGAGACCCAGTACTTC
CASSLAGVQETQYF
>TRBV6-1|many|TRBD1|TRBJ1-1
TGTGCCAGCACCGCAGGGGGAAACACTGAAGCTTTCTTT
CASTAGGNTEAFF
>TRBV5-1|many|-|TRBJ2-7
TGCGCCAGCAGCTTGGATGGACAGTCACTTTCCTACGAGCAGTACTTC
CASSLDGQSLSYEQYF
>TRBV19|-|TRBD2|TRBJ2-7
TGTGCCAGTAGTATAGATCCGGGACTAGCGGACTACGAGCAGTACTTC
CASSIDPGLADYEQYF
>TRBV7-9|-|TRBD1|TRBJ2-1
TGTGCCAGCAGCTCCGTAACCGGGACAGTGACCTACAATGAGCAGTTCTTC
CASSSVTGTVTYNEQFF
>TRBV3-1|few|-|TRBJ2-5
TGTGCCAGCAGCCAAGGAAGGGTTCAGGAGACCCAGTACTTC
CASSQGRVQETQYF
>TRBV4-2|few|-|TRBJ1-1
TGTGCCAGCAGCCAGTTGCGGGGGATGAACACTGAAGCTTTCTTT
CASSQLRGMNTEAFF
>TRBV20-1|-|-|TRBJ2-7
TGCAGTGCTAGTGAGGGGAGCTCCTACGAGCAGTACTTC
CSASEGSSYEQYF
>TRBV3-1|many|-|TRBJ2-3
TGTGCCAGCAGCCGAAACCGGGACTCGGGCACAGATACGCAGTATTTT
CASSRNRDSGTDTQYF
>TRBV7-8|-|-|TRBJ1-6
TGTGCCAGCAGCTTTGGGAGGACCAGGGATAATTCACCCCTCCACTTT
CASSFGRTRDNSPLHF
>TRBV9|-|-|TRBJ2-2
TGTGCCAGCAGCTCCCTAGGTTACGGGGAGCTGTTTTTT
CASSSLGYGELFF
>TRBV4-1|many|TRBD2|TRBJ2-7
TGCGCCAGCAGCCCTCCTAGCGGGACCCCCAGGGGGGCCGAGCAGTACTTC
CASSPPSGTPRGAEQYF
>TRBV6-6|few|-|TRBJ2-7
TGTGCCAGCAGTTGGGGATTGTACGAGCAGTACTTC
CASSWGLYEQYF
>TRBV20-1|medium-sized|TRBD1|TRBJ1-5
TGCAGTGCTCTTGATTACGGGACAGGGTCGTCGGGTTCTAGGGATCAGCCCCAGCATTTT
CSALDYGTGSSGSRDQPQHF
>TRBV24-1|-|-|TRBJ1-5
TGTGCCACCAGTGGAGGGTTCTCTCAGCCCCAGCATTTT
CATSGGFSQPQHF
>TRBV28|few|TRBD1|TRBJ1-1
TGTGCCAGCAGTAACCCGGGACAGGGGATTATGAACACTGAAGCTTTCTTT
CASSNPGQGIMNTEAFF
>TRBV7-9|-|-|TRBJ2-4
TGTGCCAGCAGCTTAGACTGGGAAAACATTCAGTACTTC
CASSLDWENIQYF
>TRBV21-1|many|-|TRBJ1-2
TGTGCCAGCAGCGACAGGTACATTAACTATGGCTACACCTTC
CASSDRYINYGYTF
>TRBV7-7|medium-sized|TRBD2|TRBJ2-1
TGTGCCAGCAGCAGGACTAGCGGGAGGGCCCCCTACAATGAGCAGTTCTTC
CASSRTSGRAPYNEQFF
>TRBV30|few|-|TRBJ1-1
TGTGCCTGGGGACATATGAACACTGAAGCTTTCTTT
CAWGHMNTEAFF